Detailed here is one T cell receptor (beta chain). The protocol was immunoSEQ multiplex PCR, while the TCRdb copy is restricted to in-frame clones and leaves out a portion. Of under 250,000 clones listed, roughly 80% are singletons. These data come from a study of blood T cell repertoires in COVID-19. About the study: Sample material is recorded as cDNA or gDNA derived from T cells, B-cell-depleted T cells, or PBMCs.

Germline assignment: CDR1 KGHSH and CDR2 LQKENI. The CDR3 has 16 amino acids. Trimming removed 0 bases from V and 6 bases from J, with 14 bases in between. The rearrangement joins TRBV18 to TRBJ2-2, with no clear D. The source material was peripheral blood. The sequence was obtained from a woman between 18 and 29 years old with acute or convalescent COVID-19. The CDR3 reads CASSPPALASPGELFF. Here the CDR3 DNA reads TGTGCCAGCTCACCACCGGCTCTGGCTTCTCCCGGGGAGCTGTTTTTT.